The next 25 T cell receptor beta chains were all read from a single sample in a study of blood T cell repertoires in COVID-19. Generated by immunoSEQ multiplex PCR, the TCRdb table keeps only in-frame clones and is missing some. The sample lists around 99,000 clones, 70% to 85% occurring once. Sequencing was done on a sample of peripheral blood. These TCRs come from a woman at least 80 years old with active or convalescent COVID-19.

In this sample, this clone turned up once. The V call is TRBV19, the J call TRBJ1-1; the D is unclear. The germline V gene encodes CDR1 LNHDA and CDR2 SQIVND (reference sequence). This CDR3 region has 13 residues. Trimming pared 6 bases from V and 1 base from J, leaving 9 bases between. The CDR3 DNA is TGTGCCAGTAGCCTACAGAGGAACACTGAAGCTTTCTTT. This encodes CASSLQRNTEAFF.

There are a few counts of this clone. The chain recombines TRBV6-5 with TRBJ2-1; 7 bases are a match to TRBD1. Germline values: CDR1 MNHEY, CDR2 SVGAGI. This CDR3 is 13 amino acids long. V lost 0 bases, J lost 15 bases, and 8 bases stayed unmatched. As DNA, the CDR3 is TGTGCCAGCAGTTACTCGATACAGGGGCTTTCGTTCTTC. Translation gives CASSYSIQGLSFF.

The chain uses TRBV7-9 and TRBJ2-7, with TRBD1 as a possible D gene (6 bases). CDR1 is SEHNR and CDR2 is FQNEAQ in the germline V gene (reference sequence). This CDR3 region has 14 residues. Trimming left V 5 bases short and J 5 bases short, with 16 bases between. CDR3 nucleotide sequence: TGTGCCAGCAGCCCCCAGACAGGCAGAAACGAGCAGTACTTC. Residues: CASSPQTGRNEQYF.

This clone was seen a few times. This sequence joins TRBV5-1 and TRBJ2-2; a weak D match, TRBD2 (6 bases). The CDR3 extends over 13 amino acids. Trimming pared 7 bases from V and 5 bases from J, leaving 12 bases between. Germline CDR1 and CDR2: SGHRS and YFSETQ. The CDR3 here is CASSDGGTGELFF. CDR3 sequence (DNA): TGCGCCAGCTCCGACGGGGGTACCGGGGAGCTGTTTTTT.

The CDR3 nucleotides are TGTGCCAGCAGCAGCCGGGACTCGGCGCAGTATTTT. Protein sequence: CASSSRDSAQYF. V gene TRBV11-3 combines with J gene TRBJ2-3, with D possibly TRBD2 on 6 matching bases. The CDR3 consists of 12 residues. Looked up from germline, CDR1 is SGHNT and CDR2 is YENEEA. V lost 5 bases, J lost 10 bases, and 13 bases lay in between.

V and J are TRBV4-2 and TRBJ2-1; TRBD2 matches 14 bases. The length of the CDR3 is 17 residues. Germline lookup yields CDR1 LGHNA and CDR2 YNFKEQ. The junction had 6 bases not matched to a gene; V was cut back by 2 bases and J by 6 bases. The CDR3 loop is CASSQKGTSGSVNEQFF. CDR3 bases: TGTGCCAGCAGCCAAAAGGGGACTAGCGGGAGCGTCAATGAGCAGTTCTTC.

CDR3 nucleotide sequence: TGTGCCAGCACCCGCCCCCCAATAGTCCCTGAAGCTTTCTTT. Its protein product is CASTRPPIVPEAFF. The chain recombines TRBV28 with TRBJ1-1; no definite D call. CDR1 MDHEN and CDR2 SYDVKM come from the germline V gene. V was cut by 7 bases and J by 6 bases, with 18 bases left in between. The CDR3 is 14 residues long.

The chain joins TRBV19 to TRBJ1-2, with TRBD1 matching 8 bases. The CDR3 is made up of 16 amino acids. J was trimmed by 4 bases and V by 3 bases; bases with no gene match: 10. Germline V gene data show CDR1 as LNHDA and CDR2 as SQIVND (reference sequence). DNA of the CDR3: TGTGCCAGTAGTATCCCCCACCAGGGGGCCGTCTATGGCTACACCTTC. Protein sequence: CASSIPHQGAVYGYTF.

This rearrangement joins TRBV7-2 to TRBJ2-7; no clear D. Germline CDR1 is SGHTA and CDR2 is FQGNSA. This CDR3 is built from 12 residues. V gave up 8 bases and J gave up 1 base, with 9 bases separating them. CDR3: CASGKESYEQYF. CDR3 bases: TGTGCCAGCGGTAAGGAGTCCTACGAGCAGTACTTC.

V is TRBV28 and J is TRBJ2-3; no clear D. This CDR3 contains 16 residues. CDR1 and CDR2 from the germline V gene are MDHEN and SYDVKM. Trimming shortened V by 6 bases and J by 2 bases, and 18 bases separated the two germline ends. The CDR3 coding sequence is TGTGCCAGCAGCCTACCCCCCCAATCTGCCACAGATACGCAGTATTTT. Translated: CASSLPPQSATDTQYF.

The chain carries TRBV5-1 and TRBJ2-1; TRBD2 agrees at 9 bases. CDR3 length equals 15 residues. Germline assignment: CDR1 SGHRS and CDR2 YFSETQ. V gave up 2 bases and J gave up 6 bases; unmatched junction bases: 6. The CDR3 here is CASSFVAGGPNEQFF. The CDR3 DNA is TGCGCCAGCAGCTTCGTGGCGGGAGGGCCCAATGAGCAGTTCTTC.

CDR3 protein: CASSSAPTGGYDEQYF. CDR3 sequence (DNA): TGCGCCAGCAGCTCCGCCCCAACGGGAGGGTACGACGAGCAGTACTTC. This chain joins TRBV5-1 and TRBJ2-7; 8 bases align to TRBD2. The CDR3 totals 16 residues. The trim removed 3 bases at V and 5 bases at J, leaving 13 bases unmatched. CDR1 SGHRS and CDR2 YFSETQ come from the germline V gene.

The CDR3 sequence is CASSSTSAKGDEQFF. The CDR3 DNA reads TGTGCCAGCAGTTCAACTAGCGCGAAGGGCGATGAGCAGTTCTTC. The genes are TRBV6-6 and TRBJ2-1, with TRBD2 matching 7 bases. CDR3 size: 15 residues. The junction had 11 bases not matched to a gene; V was cut back by 4 bases and J by 8 bases. Germline V gene sequence: CDR1 MNHNY, CDR2 SVGAGI (reference sequence).

This clone was seen only a few times. The CDR3 sequence: CAWSLQGYEQYF. Here the CDR3 DNA reads TGTGCCTGGAGTTTACAGGGATACGAGCAGTACTTC. The chain combines TRBV30 with TRBJ2-7; maybe TRBD1 (6 bases). Germline CDR1 reads GTSNPN; CDR2 reads SVGIG (reference sequence). The CDR3 totals 12 residues. V dropped 2 bases and J dropped 4 bases, with 9 bases sitting between them.

This clone was recorded once. This same CDR3 is encoded by further DNA sequences in the sample. This chain joins TRBV10-3 and TRBJ2-5; TRBD2 matches at 14 bases. The V and J ends lost 3 bases and 4 bases, in that order; junction bases with no gene match: 1. CDR1 and CDR2 (germline): ENHRY, SYGVKD. This CDR3 contains 15 residues. The CDR3: CAISEGLAGGETQYF. CDR3 coding DNA: TGTGCCATCAGTGAAGGACTAGCGGGAGGAGAGACCCAGTACTTC.

This chain links TRBV7-3 with TRBJ2-3, with D perhaps TRBD2 (5 bases). The CDR3 extends over 15 amino acids. The germline V and J ends were trimmed by 5 bases and 9 bases, with 21 bases remaining between them. Germline V gene sequence: CDR1 SGHTA, CDR2 FQGTGA. The CDR3 here is CASSASRTDGRTQYF. DNA of the CDR3: TGTGCCAGCAGCGCCTCCAGGACTGACGGACGAACGCAGTATTTT. The variable domain in full, completed from reference TRBV7-3 and TRBJ2-3, reads GAGVSQTPSNKVTEKGKYVELRCDPISGHTALYWYRQSLGQGPEFLIYFQGTGAADDSGLPNDRFFAVRPEGSVSTLKIQRTERGDSAVYLCASSASRTDGRTQYFGPGTRLTVL.

The chain has TRBV24-1 and TRBJ1-2; D may be TRBD1 (6 bases). From germline, CDR1 is KGHDR and CDR2 SFDVKD. The V end was cut by 4 bases, the J end by 8 bases, with 13 bases between. This CDR3 is 13 amino acids long. The CDR3 is CATSEQGWDGYTF. In nucleotides, the CDR3 is TGTGCCACCAGTGAACAGGGTTGGGACGGCTACACCTTC.

This clone was counted many times. This chain uses TRBV20-1 with TRBJ1-1, with D unresolved. Between the trimmed V and J ends, which lost 3 bases and 0 bases, there was a span of 8 bases. This CDR3 spans 13 amino acids. The germline gives CDR1 DFQATT, CDR2 SNEGSKA (reference sequence). For the CDR3, the DNA is TGCAGTGCTAGTCAGACAATGAACACTGAAGCTTTCTTT. This codes for CSASQTMNTEAFF.

The V gene is TRBV28, the J gene TRBJ2-2, with 9 bases aligning to TRBD2. The germline CDR1 and CDR2 sequences are MDHEN and SYDVKM. This CDR3 comprises 14 residues. Trimming removed 5 bases from V and 5 bases from J; junction bases left unmatched: 3. The CDR3, as DNA: TGTGCCAGCAGTCTAGCGGGAAAAACCGGGGAGCTGTTTTTT. This sequence encodes CASSLAGKTGELFF.

The rearrangement joins TRBV7-9 to TRBJ1-4; D ambiguous. The V end was cut by 5 bases, the J end by 5 bases, with 21 bases between. In germline, CDR1 is SEHNR, CDR2 FQNEAQ (reference sequence). The CDR3 contains 17 residues. CDR3 amino acids: CASSPRGSGAPNEKLFF. In nucleotides, the CDR3 is TGTGCCAGCAGCCCGAGAGGCAGCGGCGCCCCGAATGAAAAACTGTTTTTT.

This rearrangement joins TRBV18 to TRBJ2-7, with 7 positions matching TRBD1. Germline V gene sequence: CDR1 KGHSH, CDR2 LQKENI. J gave up 1 base and V 5 bases, and 2 bases lay outside the gene matches. The CDR3 length is 13 residues. CDR3 sequence (DNA): TGTGCCAGCTCATTGGACAGGTCCTACGAGCAGTACTTC. This gives the protein CASSLDRSYEQYF.

The J gene is TRBJ2-7, the V gene TRBV7-9; tentative D call: TRBD1 (6 bases). The CDR3 runs 14 residues. The V and J ends lost 6 bases and 9 bases respectively, with 21 bases between them. Germline CDR1 SEHNR, CDR2 FQNEAQ (reference sequence). CDR3 amino acids: CASSYTGSQGRQYF. The CDR3 DNA is TGTGCCAGCAGTTATACAGGGTCGCAGGGGAGGCAGTACTTC.

The chain recombines TRBV13 with TRBJ1-2; 7 bases align to TRBD1. V lost 1 base, J lost 4 bases, and 0 bases stayed unmatched. This CDR3 is built from 13 residues. The germline CDR1 and CDR2 sequences are PRHDT and FYEKMQ (reference sequence). The CDR3 here is CASSLEGAYGYTF. The CDR3, as DNA: TGTGCCAGCAGCTTAGAGGGGGCCTATGGCTACACCTTC.

This sequence joins TRBV27 and TRBJ1-4; 7 bases fit TRBD1. Germline assignment: CDR1 MNHEY and CDR2 SMNVEV (reference sequence). V was clipped by 8 bases and J by 5 bases; unmatched bases: 8. This CDR3 comprises 14 residues. CDR3 nucleotides: TGTGCCAGCTCCGCCGGGACAGTCAATGAAAAACTGTTTTTT. Protein: CASSAGTVNEKLFF.

The table lists this clone with a few counts. The chain joins TRBV28 to TRBJ1-1; D not resolved. Germline V gives CDR1 MDHEN, CDR2 SYDVKM. Trimming removed 2 bases at V and 0 bases at J, with 7 bases between. This CDR3 has 14 amino acids. DNA for the CDR3: TGTGCCAGCAGTTTAATCCCAGTGAACACTGAAGCTTTCTTT. Its protein product is CASSLIPVNTEAFF.